This TCR beta chain originates from a study of T cells in Graves' hyperthyroidism and ophthalmopathy. Study overall: Staff took peripheral blood when the initial diagnosis was made, before any treatment began.

Study results and limitations: For ophthalmopathy, model prediction preceded onset by a median about 6.2 months.

The germline gives CDR1 KGHSH, CDR2 LQKENI. Trimming pared 4 bases from V and 1 base from J, leaving 16 bases between. This CDR3 has 16 residues. Diagnosis rested on symptoms, serum thyroxine and TRAb, thyroid ultrasound, and orbital computed tomography. Fresh 10 ml peripheral blood yielded PBMCs. RNA transcripts yielded amplified TCR beta CDR3 regions. Using the HTBI primer set, a first-round RT-PCR was run on the TCR CDR3. TCRdb recomputed calls from the multiplex PCR reads with MiXCR, one row per CDR3 protein. This sample carries hundreds of thousands of distinct CDR3 sequences, about a sixth of them seen once, and the ten largest clones take less than 3.5%. This clonotype occurred many times. Antigen unknown.

The TCR comes from a woman between 40 and 50 years old with Graves' ophthalmopathy. The sequenced material came from blood. The V gene is TRBV18, the J gene TRBJ1-1; D may be TRBD1 (5 bases). The CDR3 bases are TGTGCCAGCTCACGGTGGGGGATGGCCGCGAACACTGAAGCTTTCTTT. Translating gives CASSRWGMAANTEAFF.